A selection of T cell receptor beta chains follows, all from one sample in a study of blood T cell repertoires in COVID-19. Some clones are missing from TCRdb's copy, which holds only in-frame ones; the method was immunoSEQ multiplex PCR. The sample holds about 78,000 clones, roughly 86% seen once. The specimen sequenced was peripheral blood. All receptors derive from a man aged 50-59 years with active or convalescent COVID-19. Each CDR3 is given with its conserved first and last residue. D genes are given only for firm matches. Expanded clones get a size class; other rows say once, few or many, or leave the size out.

NA,NA,TRBV30,TRBJ1-1,CAWSPGATTNTEAFF,TGTGCCTGGTCTCCGGGAGCAACAACCAACACTGAAGCTTTCTTT
TRBD2,NA,TRBV3-1/TRBV3-2,TRBJ2-1,CASSHGYGGASYNEQFF,TGTGCCAGCAGCCACGGATACGGGGGGGCCTCCTACAATGAGCAGTTCTTC
NA,NA,TRBV15,TRBJ1-5,CATSRGGNQPQHF,TGTGCCACCAGCAGAGGAGGGAATCAGCCCCAGCATTTT
TRBD1,NA,TRBV18,TRBJ1-4,CASSLSGGAGEKLFF,TGTGCCAGCTCGCTGTCAGGGGGCGCGGGTGAAAAACTGTTTTTT
TRBD1,NA,TRBV19,TRBJ1-1,CAARGITGVRGTEAFF,TGTGCCGCCCGCGGAATCACAGGGGTTAGGGGAACTGAAGCTTTCTTT
TRBD2,NA,TRBV27,TRBJ2-3,CASSFTQRGAVTDTQYF,TGTGCCAGCAGTTTTACCCAGCGGGGGGCGGTCACAGATACGCAGTATTTT
TRBD2,once,TRBV11-3,TRBJ2-5,CASSLGLAGGNPLGETQYF,TGTGCCAGCAGCTTGGGACTAGCGGGGGGGAACCCGCTGGGAGAGACCCAGTACTTC
TRBD1,NA,TRBV28,TRBJ1-2,CASSTTGSGYTF,TGTGCCAGCAGTACGACAGGGTCGGGCTACACCTTC
NA,NA,TRBV6-5,TRBJ1-6,CASSPGQPNSPLHF,TGTGCCAGCAGTCCAGGACAACCTAATTCACCCCTCCACTTT
NA,NA,TRBV15,TRBJ2-2,CATSRTTDSGELFF,TGTGCCACCAGCAGAACCACCGACTCCGGGGAGCTGTTTTTT
TRBD2,NA,TRBV6-5,TRBJ2-3,CASTSGLAGTDTQYF,TGTGCCAGCACCTCCGGACTAGCCGGCACAGATACGCAGTATTTT
TRBD1,NA,TRBV6-6,TRBJ1-2,CASSKGQNGYGYTF,TGTGCCAGCAGTAAGGGACAGAATGGTTATGGCTACACCTTC
NA,NA,TRBV5-1,TRBJ1-2,CASSLAQAYGYTF,TGCGCCAGCAGCTTGGCTCAGGCATATGGCTACACCTTC
NA,NA,TRBV11-2,TRBJ1-1,CASSLAAGLENTEAFF,TGTGCCAGCAGCTTAGCGGCAGGATTAGAGAACACTGAAGCTTTCTTT
NA,NA,TRBV4-1,TRBJ2-5,CASRDSLRETQYF,TGCGCCAGCAGGGACAGCCTTCGGGAGACCCAGTACTTC
TRBD2,NA,TRBV7-8,TRBJ2-6,CASSLGRAGANVLTF,TGTGCCAGCAGCTTGGGGAGGGCTGGGGCCAACGTCCTGACTTTC
TRBD1,NA,TRBV5-6,TRBJ1-2,CASSLADREAYGYTF,TGTGCCAGCAGCTTGGCGGACAGGGAAGCCTATGGCTACACCTTC
TRBD1,NA,TRBV6-5,TRBJ2-2,CASRLQGATGELFF,TGTGCCAGCAGACTCCAGGGGGCCACCGGGGAGCTGTTTTTT
TRBD1,NA,TRBV7-9,TRBJ1-2,CASSLRGTGEGYTF,TGTGCCAGCAGCTTACGCGGGACAGGGGAGGGCTACACCTTC
TRBD2,NA,TRBV9,TRBJ2-4,CASSVSGGGANIQYF,TGTGCCAGCAGCGTCTCTGGCGGGGGGGCTAACATTCAGTACTTC
TRBD2,NA,TRBV24-1,TRBJ2-3,CATRPSGGRSDTQYF,TGTGCCACCCGACCTAGCGGGGGGAGGTCAGATACGCAGTATTTT
TRBD1,NA,TRBV29-1,TRBJ1-1,CSVVPGGTEAFF,TGCAGCGTTGTGCCAGGGGGTACTGAAGCTTTCTTT
TRBD1,NA,TRBV5-1,TRBJ1-1,CASSTGQGTEAFF,TGCGCCAGCAGCACGGGACAGGGAACTGAAGCTTTCTTT
NA,NA,TRBV21-1,TRBJ1-6,CASSKDTPLHF,TGTGCCAGCAGCAAAGACACACCCCTCCACTTT
TRBD1,NA,TRBV6-5,TRBJ1-6,CASSRQGSYNSPLHF,TGTGCCAGCAGTCGACAGGGCTCCTATAATTCACCCCTCCACTTT
TRBD2,NA,TRBV5-1,TRBJ2-2,CASARGDTGELFF,TGCGCCAGCGCGCGGGGGGACACCGGGGAGCTGTTTTTT
NA,once,TRBV18,TRBJ2-1,CASSPQGLRNEQFF,TGTGCCAGCTCACCACAAGGACTAAGGAATGAGCAGTTCTTC
NA,NA,TRBV5-1,TRBJ2-2,CASSPRSNTGELFF,TGCGCCAGCAGCCCCAGATCGAACACCGGGGAGCTGTTTTTT
NA,few,TRBV29-1,TRBJ2-6,CSVGKGPGANVLTF,TGCAGCGTTGGGAAGGGGCCTGGGGCCAACGTCCTGACTTTC
NA,NA,TRBV21-1,TRBJ2-5,CASSKRQGETQYF,TGTGCCAGCAGCAAACGACAGGGGGAGACCCAGTACTTC
NA,NA,TRBV11-2,TRBJ1-1,CASSFFGGREAFF,TGTGCCAGCAGCTTTTTCGGGGGGCGGGAAGCTTTCTTT
NA,NA,TRBV12-3/TRBV12-4,TRBJ2-7,CASSLPDFYEQYF,TGTGCCAGCAGTTTACCAGACTTCTACGAGCAGTACTTC
NA,few,TRBV5-1,TRBJ2-2,CASSLESRRGGELFF,TGCGCCAGCAGCTTGGAGTCAAGACGGGGCGGGGAGCTGTTTTTT
NA,NA,TRBV9,TRBJ2-6,CASSPSLYREFSGANVLTF,TGTGCCAGCAGCCCCTCTCTATACAGGGAATTCTCTGGGGCCAACGTCCTGACTTTC
NA,NA,TRBV25-1,TRBJ1-5,CASSEPGSNQPQHF,TGTGCCAGCAGTGAACCAGGGAGCAATCAGCCCCAGCATTTT
TRBD1,NA,TRBV18,TRBJ1-1,CASSPLTGTEAFF,TGTGCCAGCTCACCGCTGACAGGGACTGAAGCTTTCTTT
TRBD1,NA,TRBV5-1,TRBJ1-3,CASSTDRVGNTIYF,TGCGCCAGCAGCACCGACAGGGTCGGAAACACCATATATTTT
NA,NA,TRBV7-2,TRBJ1-5,CASSPGGYSNQPQHF,TGTGCCAGCAGCCCCGGCGGTTATAGCAATCAGCCCCAGCATTTT
TRBD2,NA,TRBV18,TRBJ2-1,CASSPPSGTLLYNEQFF,TGTGCCAGCTCACCACCGAGCGGGACTCTTCTTTACAATGAGCAGTTCTTC
NA,NA,TRBV3-1/TRBV3-2,TRBJ2-5,CASSHGGFETQYF,TGTGCCAGCAGCCACGGAGGGTTTGAGACCCAGTACTTC
NA,NA,TRBV5-1,TRBJ1-5,CASSLEGGREQPQHF,TGCGCCAGCAGCTTGGAGGGGGGGCGCGAACAGCCCCAGCATTTT
TRBD2,few,TRBV10-2,TRBJ2-2,CASSEPSSGGNTGELFF,TGCGCCAGCAGTGAACCTTCTAGCGGGGGTAACACCGGGGAGCTGTTTTTT
NA,NA,TRBV7-9,TRBJ2-3,CASSLADSSTDTQYF,TGTGCCAGCAGCTTAGCAGACTCTAGCACAGATACGCAGTATTTT
NA,NA,TRBV28,TRBJ1-2,CASSLTNYGYTF,TGTGCCAGCAGTTTAACAAACTATGGCTACACCTTC
NA,NA,TRBV27,TRBJ2-2,CASSLTANTGELFF,TGTGCCAGCAGTTTGACAGCGAACACCGGGGAGCTGTTTTTT
NA,NA,TRBV13,TRBJ1-6,CASSFSGGRVGISNSPLHF,TGTGCCAGCAGTTTTTCGGGAGGGAGGGTCGGCATATCGAATTCACCCCTCCACTTT
TRBD1,NA,TRBV10-1,TRBJ1-2,CASSSGQGDDYNYGYTF,TGCGCCAGCAGTTCGGGACAGGGAGATGACTATAACTATGGCTACACCTTC
TRBD1,NA,TRBV28,TRBJ1-2,CASSAPDRANYGYTF,TGTGCCAGCAGTGCCCCCGACAGGGCTAACTATGGCTACACCTTC
TRBD2,NA,TRBV4-1,TRBJ2-3,CASSQDGTSGAANTQYF,TGCGCCAGCAGCCAAGATGGGACTAGCGGGGCCGCAAATACGCAGTATTTT
NA,NA,TRBV19,TRBJ1-1,CASSIGAGQNTEAFF,TGTGCCAGTAGTATAGGGGCAGGTCAGAACACTGAAGCTTTCTTT
NA,NA,TRBV28,TRBJ2-5,CASSLAFAVETQYF,TGTGCCAGCAGTTTAGCATTCGCGGTTGAGACCCAGTACTTC
TRBD1,NA,TRBV5-4,TRBJ1-2,CASSFRDRSNYGYTF,TGTGCCAGCAGCTTCCGGGACAGGAGTAACTATGGCTACACCTTC
TRBD2,NA,TRBV28,TRBJ2-5,CASVRTRRETQYF,TGTGCCAGCGTGAGGACTAGGCGTGAGACCCAGTACTTC
NA,NA,TRBV11-2,TRBJ2-7,CASGSYSYEQYF,TGTGCCAGCGGGAGCTACTCCTACGAGCAGTACTTC
NA,once,TRBV25-1,TRBJ1-1,CASSDSKGGDGKAFF,TGTGCCAGCAGTGATTCTAAGGGGGGGGACGGTAAAGCTTTCTTT